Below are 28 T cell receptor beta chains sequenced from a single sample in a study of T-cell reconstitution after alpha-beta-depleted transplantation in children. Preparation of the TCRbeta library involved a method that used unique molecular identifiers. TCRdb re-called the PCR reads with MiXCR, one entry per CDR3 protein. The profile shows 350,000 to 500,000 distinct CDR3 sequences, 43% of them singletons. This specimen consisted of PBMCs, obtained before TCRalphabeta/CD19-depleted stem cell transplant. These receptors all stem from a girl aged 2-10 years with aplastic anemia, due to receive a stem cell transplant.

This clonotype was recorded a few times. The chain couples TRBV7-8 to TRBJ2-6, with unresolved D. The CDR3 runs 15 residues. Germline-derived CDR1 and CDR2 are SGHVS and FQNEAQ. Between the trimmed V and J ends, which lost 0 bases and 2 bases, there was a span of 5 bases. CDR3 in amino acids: CASSLARPGANVLTF. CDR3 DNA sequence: TGTGCCAGCAGCTTAGCGAGACCTGGGGCCAACGTCCTGACTTTC.

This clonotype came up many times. CDR3 nucleotides: TGTGCCAGCAGCGCCGGAGGAGGGGTCTATGGCTACACCTTC. Translating gives CASSAGGGVYGYTF. The gene calls are TRBV9 and TRBJ1-2; tentative D call: TRBD1 (5 bases). The germline gives CDR1 SGDLS, CDR2 YYNGEE. The CDR3 covers 14 residues. V lost 3 bases, J lost 4 bases, and 13 bases lay in between.

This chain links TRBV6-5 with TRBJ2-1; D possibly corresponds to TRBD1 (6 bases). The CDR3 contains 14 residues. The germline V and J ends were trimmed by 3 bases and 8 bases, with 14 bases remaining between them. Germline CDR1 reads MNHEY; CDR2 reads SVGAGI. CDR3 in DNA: TGTGCCAGCAGTTATAACAGGGAACAGGATGAGCAGTTCTTC. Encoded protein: CASSYNREQDEQFF.

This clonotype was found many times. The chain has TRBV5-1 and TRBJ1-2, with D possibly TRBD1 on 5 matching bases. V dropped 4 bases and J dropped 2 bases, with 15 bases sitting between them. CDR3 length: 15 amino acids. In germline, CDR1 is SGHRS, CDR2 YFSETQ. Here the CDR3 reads CASSPDFGGNYGYTF. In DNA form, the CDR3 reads TGCGCCAGCAGCCCGGACTTCGGGGGGAACTATGGCTACACCTTC. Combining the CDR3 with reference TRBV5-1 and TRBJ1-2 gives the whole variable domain KAGVTQTPRYLIKTRGQQVTLSCSPISGHRSVSWYQQTPGQGLQFLFEYFSETQRNKGNFPGRFSGRQFSNSRSEMNVSTLELGDSALYLCASSPDFGGNYGYTFGSGTRLTVV.

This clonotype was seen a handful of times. The CDR3 protein is CASSQGYGLGNQPQHF. The CDR3 nucleotides are TGCGCCAGCAGCCAAGGTTACGGGCTTGGCAATCAGCCCCAGCATTTT. The chain links TRBV4-1 to TRBJ1-5, with unresolved D. Trimming removed 1 base at V and 2 bases at J, with 12 bases between. CDR1 is MGHRA, CDR2 YSYEKL, per germline. This CDR3 spans 16 amino acids.

In nucleotides, the CDR3 is TGCGCCAGCAGCTTCTCCCCCAACACCGGGGAGCTGTTTTTT. The encoded protein is CASSFSPNTGELFF. J is TRBJ2-2 and V is TRBV5-1; D not resolved. V was trimmed by 2 bases and J by 2 bases, leaving 7 bases between them. Germline CDR1 reads SGHRS; CDR2 reads YFSETQ. This CDR3 region has 14 residues.

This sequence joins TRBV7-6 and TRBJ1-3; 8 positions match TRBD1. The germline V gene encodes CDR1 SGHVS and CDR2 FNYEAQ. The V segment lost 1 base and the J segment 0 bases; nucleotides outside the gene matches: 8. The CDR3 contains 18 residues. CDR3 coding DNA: TGTGCCAGCAGCTTAGAGAGACAGGGGTCTCTCTCTGGAAACACCATATATTTT. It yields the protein CASSLERQGSLSGNTIYF.

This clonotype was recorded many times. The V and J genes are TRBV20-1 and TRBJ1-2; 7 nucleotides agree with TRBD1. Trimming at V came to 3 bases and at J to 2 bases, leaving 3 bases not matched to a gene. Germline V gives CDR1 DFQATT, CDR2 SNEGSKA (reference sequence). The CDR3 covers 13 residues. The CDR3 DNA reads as TGCAGTGCTAGGACAGGGCCGAACTATGGCTACACCTTC. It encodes CSARTGPNYGYTF.

The CDR3 spells CASSRGSYYEQYF. The CDR3 region has the DNA TGTGCCAGCAGCCGAGGGTCATACTACGAGCAGTACTTC. The chain has TRBV7-9 and TRBJ2-7, with D perhaps TRBD2 (5 bases). CDR3 size: 13 residues. V gave up 5 bases and J gave up 3 bases, with 11 bases separating them. The V gene's germline CDR1 is SEHNR and CDR2 FQNEAQ (reference sequence).

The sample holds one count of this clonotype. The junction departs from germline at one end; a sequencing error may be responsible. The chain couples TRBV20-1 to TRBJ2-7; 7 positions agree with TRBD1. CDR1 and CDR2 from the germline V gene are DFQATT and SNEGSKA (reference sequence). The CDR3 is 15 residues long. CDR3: CSARGGEGASYEHYF. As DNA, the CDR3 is TGCAGTGCTAGAGGGGGAGAGGGGGCATCCTACGAGCACTACTTC.

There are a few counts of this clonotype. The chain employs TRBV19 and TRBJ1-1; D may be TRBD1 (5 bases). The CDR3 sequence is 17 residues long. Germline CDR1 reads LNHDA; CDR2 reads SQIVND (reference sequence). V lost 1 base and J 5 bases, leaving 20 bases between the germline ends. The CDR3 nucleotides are TGTGCCAGTAGTATAGCTCCGGGACCCATCTTGGGAACTGAAGCTTTCTTT. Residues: CASSIAPGPILGTEAFF. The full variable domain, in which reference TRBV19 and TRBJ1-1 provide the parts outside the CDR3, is DGGITQSPKYLFRKEGQNVTLSCEQNLNHDAMYWYRQDPGQGLRLIYYSQIVNDFQKGDIAEGYSVSREKKESFPLTVTSAQKNPTAFYLCASSIAPGPILGTEAFFGQGTRLTVV.

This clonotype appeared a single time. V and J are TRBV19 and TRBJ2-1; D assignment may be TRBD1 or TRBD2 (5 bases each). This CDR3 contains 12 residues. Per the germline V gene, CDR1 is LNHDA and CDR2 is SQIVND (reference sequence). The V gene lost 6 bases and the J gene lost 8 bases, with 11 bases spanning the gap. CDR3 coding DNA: TGTGCCAGTAGGGGGGTTCGGGATGAGCAGTTCTTC. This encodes CASRGVRDEQFF.

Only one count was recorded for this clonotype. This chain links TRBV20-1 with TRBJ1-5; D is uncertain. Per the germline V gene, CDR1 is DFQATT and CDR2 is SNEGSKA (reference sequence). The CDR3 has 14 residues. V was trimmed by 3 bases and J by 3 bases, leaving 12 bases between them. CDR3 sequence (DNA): TGCAGTGCTAGCTGGCCGGGCGTCAATCAGCCCCAGCATTTT. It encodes CSASWPGVNQPQHF.

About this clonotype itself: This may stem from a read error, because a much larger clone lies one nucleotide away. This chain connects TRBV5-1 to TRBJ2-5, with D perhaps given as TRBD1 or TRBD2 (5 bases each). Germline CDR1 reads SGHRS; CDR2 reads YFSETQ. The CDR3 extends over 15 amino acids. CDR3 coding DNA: TGCGCCAGGAGCTTTTCACGGGACGGCGGAGAGACCCAGTACTTC. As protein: CARSFSRDGGETQYF.

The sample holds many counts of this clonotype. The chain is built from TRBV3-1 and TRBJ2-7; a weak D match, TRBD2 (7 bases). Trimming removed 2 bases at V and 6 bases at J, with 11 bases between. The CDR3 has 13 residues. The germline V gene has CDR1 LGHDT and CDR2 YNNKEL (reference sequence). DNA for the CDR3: TGTGCCAGCAGCCAACGGGGGGCAGGCGAGCAGTACTTC. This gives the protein CASSQRGAGEQYF.

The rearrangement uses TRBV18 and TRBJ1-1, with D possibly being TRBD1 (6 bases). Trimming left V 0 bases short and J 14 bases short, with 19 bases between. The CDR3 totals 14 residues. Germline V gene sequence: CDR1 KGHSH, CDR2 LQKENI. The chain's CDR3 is CASSPPLYRDTAFF. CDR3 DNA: TGTGCCAGCTCACCACCGTTATATCGGGACACGGCCTTCTTT.

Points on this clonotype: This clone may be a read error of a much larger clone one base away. CDR3 in DNA: TGTGCCAGCAGCCGCGACGGGACCCCTGGAAACACCATATATTTT. Amino acids: CASSRDGTPGNTIYF. The chain uses TRBV7-9 and TRBJ1-3; TRBD1 might be the D (5 bases). The germline gives CDR1 SEHNR, CDR2 FQNEAQ (reference sequence). CDR3 size: 15 residues. V was shortened by 5 bases and J by 2 bases, with 13 bases between the two germline ends. The full variable domain, with the rest looked up from reference TRBV7-9 and TRBJ1-3, is DTGVSQNPRHKITKRGQNVTFRCDPISEHNRLYWYRQTLGQGPEFLTYFQNEAQLEKSRLLSDRFSAERPKGSFSTLEIQRTEQGDSAMYLCASSRDGTPGNTIYFGEGSWLTVV.

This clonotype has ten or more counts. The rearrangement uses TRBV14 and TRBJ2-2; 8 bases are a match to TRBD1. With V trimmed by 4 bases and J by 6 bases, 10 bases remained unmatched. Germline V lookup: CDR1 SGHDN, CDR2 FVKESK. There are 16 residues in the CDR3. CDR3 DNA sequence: TGTGCCAGCAGCCTGCTTCTGGACAGGGAGTCCGGGGAGCTGTTTTTT. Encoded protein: CASSLLLDRESGELFF.

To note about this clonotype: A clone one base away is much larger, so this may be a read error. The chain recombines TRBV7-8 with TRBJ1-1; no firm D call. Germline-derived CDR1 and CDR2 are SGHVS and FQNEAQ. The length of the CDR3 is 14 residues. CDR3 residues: CASSLVERRTGAFF. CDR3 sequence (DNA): TGTGCCAGCAGCTTAGTTGAGAGAAGGACTGGAGCTTTCTTT.

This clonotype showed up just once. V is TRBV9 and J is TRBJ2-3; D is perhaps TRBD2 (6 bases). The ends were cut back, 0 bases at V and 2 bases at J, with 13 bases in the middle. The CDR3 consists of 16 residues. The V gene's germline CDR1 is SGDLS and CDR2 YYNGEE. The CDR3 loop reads CASSVAGGIHTDTQYF. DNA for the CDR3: TGTGCCAGCAGCGTAGCCGGCGGGATTCACACAGATACGCAGTATTTT.

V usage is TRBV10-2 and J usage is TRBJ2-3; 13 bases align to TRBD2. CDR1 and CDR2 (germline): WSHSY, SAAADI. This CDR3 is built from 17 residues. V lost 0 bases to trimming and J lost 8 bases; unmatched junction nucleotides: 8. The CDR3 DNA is TGCGCCAGCAGTGAGTCACTAGCGGGGGGGCTAGGTCGTACGCAGTATTTT. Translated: CASSESLAGGLGRTQYF.

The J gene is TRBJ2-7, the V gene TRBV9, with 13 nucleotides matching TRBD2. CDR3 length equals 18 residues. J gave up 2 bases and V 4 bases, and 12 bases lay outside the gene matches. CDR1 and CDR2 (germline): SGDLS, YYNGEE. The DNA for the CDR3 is TGTGCCAGCAGCCCATGGAGGGGGACTAGCGGGACAACCTACGAGCAGTACTTC. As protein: CASSPWRGTSGTTYEQYF.

CDR3 nucleotides: TGCGCCAGCAGCCCACGTGGGGAGGAGCAGTTCTTC. Protein sequence: CASSPRGEEQFF. V gene TRBV5-1 combines with J gene TRBJ2-1, with D possibly matching TRBD2 (5 bases). V was cut by 4 bases and J by 10 bases, with 12 bases left in between. In germline, CDR1 is SGHRS, CDR2 YFSETQ. The CDR3 totals 12 residues.

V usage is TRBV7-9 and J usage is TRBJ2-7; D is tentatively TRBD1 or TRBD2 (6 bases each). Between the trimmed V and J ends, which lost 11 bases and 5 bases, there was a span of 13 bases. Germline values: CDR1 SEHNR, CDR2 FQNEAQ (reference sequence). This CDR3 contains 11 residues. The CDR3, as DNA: TGTGCCGGAGGGGGGTCCCACGAGCAGTACTTC. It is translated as CAGGGSHEQYF.

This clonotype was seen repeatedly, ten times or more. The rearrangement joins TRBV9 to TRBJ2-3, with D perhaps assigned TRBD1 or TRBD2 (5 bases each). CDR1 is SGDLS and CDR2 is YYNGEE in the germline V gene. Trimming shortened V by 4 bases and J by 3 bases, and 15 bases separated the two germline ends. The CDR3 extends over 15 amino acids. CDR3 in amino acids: CASSLTGKGTDTQYF. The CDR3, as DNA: TGTGCCAGCAGCCTGACCGGGAAGGGGACAGATACGCAGTATTTT.

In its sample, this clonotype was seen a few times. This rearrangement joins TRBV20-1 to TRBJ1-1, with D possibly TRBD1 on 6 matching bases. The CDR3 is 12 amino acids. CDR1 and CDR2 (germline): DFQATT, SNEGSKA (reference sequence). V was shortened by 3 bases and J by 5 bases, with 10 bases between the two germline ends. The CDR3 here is CSARRQVTEAFF. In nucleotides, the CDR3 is TGCAGTGCTAGGCGACAGGTGACTGAAGCTTTCTTT.

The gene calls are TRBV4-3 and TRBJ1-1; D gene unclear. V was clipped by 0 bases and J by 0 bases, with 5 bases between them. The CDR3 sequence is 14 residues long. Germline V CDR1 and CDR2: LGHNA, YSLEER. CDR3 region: CASSQDFVNTEAFF. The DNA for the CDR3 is TGCGCCAGCAGCCAAGATTTCGTGAACACTGAAGCTTTCTTT.

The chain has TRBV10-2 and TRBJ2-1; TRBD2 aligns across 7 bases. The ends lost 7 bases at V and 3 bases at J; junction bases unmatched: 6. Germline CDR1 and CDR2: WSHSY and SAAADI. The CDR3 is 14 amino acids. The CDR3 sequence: CASNPSGNYNEQFF. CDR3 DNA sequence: TGCGCCAGCAATCCTAGCGGAAACTACAATGAGCAGTTCTTC.